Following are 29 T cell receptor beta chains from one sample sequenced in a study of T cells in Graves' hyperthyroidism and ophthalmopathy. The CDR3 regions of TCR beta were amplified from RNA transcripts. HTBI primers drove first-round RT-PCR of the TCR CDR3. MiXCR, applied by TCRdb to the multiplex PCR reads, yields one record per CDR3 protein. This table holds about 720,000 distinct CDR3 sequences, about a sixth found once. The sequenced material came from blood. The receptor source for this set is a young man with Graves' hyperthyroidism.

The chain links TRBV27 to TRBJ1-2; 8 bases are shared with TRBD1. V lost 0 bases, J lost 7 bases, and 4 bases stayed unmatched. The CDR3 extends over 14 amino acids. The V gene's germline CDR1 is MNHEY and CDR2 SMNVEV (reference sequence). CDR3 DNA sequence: TGTGCCAGCAGTTTATCATCAGGGGGCAGTGGCTACACCTTC. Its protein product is CASSLSSGGSGYTF.

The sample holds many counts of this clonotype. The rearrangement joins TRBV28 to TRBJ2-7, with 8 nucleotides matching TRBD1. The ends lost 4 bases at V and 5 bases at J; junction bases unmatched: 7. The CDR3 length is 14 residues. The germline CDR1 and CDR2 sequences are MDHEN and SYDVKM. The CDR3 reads CASSWGQVYNEQYF. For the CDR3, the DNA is TGTGCCAGCAGTTGGGGACAGGTATACAACGAGCAGTACTTC.

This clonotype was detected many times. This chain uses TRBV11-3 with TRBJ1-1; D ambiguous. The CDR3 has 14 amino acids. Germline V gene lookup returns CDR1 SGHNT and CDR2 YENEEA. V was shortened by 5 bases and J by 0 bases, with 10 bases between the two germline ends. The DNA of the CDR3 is TGTGCCAGCAGCACCTCGGGATTGAACACTGAAGCTTTCTTT. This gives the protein CASSTSGLNTEAFF.

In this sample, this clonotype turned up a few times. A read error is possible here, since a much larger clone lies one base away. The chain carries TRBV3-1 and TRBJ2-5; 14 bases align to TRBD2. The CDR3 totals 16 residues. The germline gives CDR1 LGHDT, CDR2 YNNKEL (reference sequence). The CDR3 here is CANSPTTSGRGETQYF. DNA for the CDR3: TGTGCCAACAGCCCAACGACTAGCGGGAGGGGAGAGACCCAGTACTTC.

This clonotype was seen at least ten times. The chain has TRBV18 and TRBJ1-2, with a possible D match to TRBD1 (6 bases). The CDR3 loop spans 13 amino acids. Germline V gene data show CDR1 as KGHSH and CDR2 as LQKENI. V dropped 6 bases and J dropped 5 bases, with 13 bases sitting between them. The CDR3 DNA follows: TGTGCCAGCTCCCCCGGACAGAGTTATGGCTACACCTTC. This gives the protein CASSPGQSYGYTF.

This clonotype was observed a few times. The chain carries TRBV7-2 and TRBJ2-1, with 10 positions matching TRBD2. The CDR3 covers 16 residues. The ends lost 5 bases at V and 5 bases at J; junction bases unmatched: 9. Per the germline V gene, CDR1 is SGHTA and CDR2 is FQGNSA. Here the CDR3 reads CASSSPLAGTNNEQFF. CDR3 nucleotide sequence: TGTGCCAGCAGCAGCCCACTAGCGGGAACTAACAATGAGCAGTTCTTC.

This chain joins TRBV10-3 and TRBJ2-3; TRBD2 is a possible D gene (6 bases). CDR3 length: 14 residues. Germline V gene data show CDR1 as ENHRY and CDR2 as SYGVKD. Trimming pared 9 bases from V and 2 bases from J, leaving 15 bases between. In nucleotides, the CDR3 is TGTGCCATTGGGGAGGAGGTCGTCACAGATACGCAGTATTTT. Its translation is CAIGEEVVTDTQYF.

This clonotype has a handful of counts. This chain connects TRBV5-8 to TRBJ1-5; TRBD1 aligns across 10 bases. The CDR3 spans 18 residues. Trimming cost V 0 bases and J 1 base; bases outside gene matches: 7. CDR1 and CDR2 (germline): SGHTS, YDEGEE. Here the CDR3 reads CASSLGDRGSSSNQPQHF. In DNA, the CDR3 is TGTGCCAGCAGCTTGGGGGACAGGGGTAGTTCGAGCAATCAGCCCCAGCATTTT. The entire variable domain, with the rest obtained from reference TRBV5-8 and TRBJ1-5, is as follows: EAGVTQSPTHLIKTRGQQATLRCSPISGHTSVYWYQQALGLGLQFLLWYDEGEERNRGNFPPRFSGRQFPNYSSELNVNALELEDSALYLCASSLGDRGSSSNQPQHFGDGTRLSIL.

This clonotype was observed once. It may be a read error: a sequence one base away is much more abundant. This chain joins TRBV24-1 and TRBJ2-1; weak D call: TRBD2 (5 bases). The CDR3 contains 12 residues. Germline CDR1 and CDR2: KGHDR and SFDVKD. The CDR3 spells CVSPKRDNEQFF. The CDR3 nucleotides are TGTGTCAGCCCGAAGAGGGACAATGAGCAGTTCTTC.

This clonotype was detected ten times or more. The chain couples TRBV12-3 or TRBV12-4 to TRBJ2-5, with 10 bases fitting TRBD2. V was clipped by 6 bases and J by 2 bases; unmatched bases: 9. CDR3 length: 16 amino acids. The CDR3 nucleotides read TGTGCCAGCAGGGGCCTAGAGCGGGAGGGTCAAGAGACCCAGTACTTC. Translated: CASRGLEREGQETQYF.

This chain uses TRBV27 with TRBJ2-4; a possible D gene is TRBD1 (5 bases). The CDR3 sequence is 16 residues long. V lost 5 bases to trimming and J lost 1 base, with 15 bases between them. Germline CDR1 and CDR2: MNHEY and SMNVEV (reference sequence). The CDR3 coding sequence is TGTGCCAGCAGTACTACCCAGGGTCGGGCCAAAAACATTCAGTACTTC. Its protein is CASSTTQGRAKNIQYF.

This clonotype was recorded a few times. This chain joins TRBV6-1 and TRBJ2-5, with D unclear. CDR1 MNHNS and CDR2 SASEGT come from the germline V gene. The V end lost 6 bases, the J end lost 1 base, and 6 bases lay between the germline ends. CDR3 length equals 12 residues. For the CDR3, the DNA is TGTGCCAGCAGGTACCTCCAAGAGACCCAGTACTTC. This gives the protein CASRYLQETQYF.

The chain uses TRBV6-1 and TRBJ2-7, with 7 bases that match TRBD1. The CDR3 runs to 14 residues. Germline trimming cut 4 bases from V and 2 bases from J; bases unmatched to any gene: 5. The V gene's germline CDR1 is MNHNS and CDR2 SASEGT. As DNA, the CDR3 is TGTGCCAGCAGTGTGAGGGGGCGCACCTACGAGCAGTACTTC. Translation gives CASSVRGRTYEQYF.

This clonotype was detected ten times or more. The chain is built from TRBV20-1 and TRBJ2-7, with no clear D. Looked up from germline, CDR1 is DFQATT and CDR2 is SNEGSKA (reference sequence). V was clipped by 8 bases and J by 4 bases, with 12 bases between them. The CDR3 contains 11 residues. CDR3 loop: CSLKKAYEQYF. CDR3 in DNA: TGCAGTCTGAAGAAGGCTTACGAGCAGTACTTC.

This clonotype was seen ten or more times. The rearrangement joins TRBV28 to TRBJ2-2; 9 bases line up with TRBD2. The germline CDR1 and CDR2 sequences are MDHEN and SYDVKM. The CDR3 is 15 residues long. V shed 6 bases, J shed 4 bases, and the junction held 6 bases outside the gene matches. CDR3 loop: CASRLAGAGTGELFF. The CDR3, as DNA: TGTGCCAGCAGGTTAGCGGGAGCCGGCACCGGGGAGCTGTTTTTT.

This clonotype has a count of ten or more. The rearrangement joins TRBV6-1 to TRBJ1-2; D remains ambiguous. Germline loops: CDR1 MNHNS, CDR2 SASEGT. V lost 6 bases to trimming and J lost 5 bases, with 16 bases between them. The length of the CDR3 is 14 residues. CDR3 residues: CASRENLGPYGYTF. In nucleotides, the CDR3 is TGTGCCAGCAGGGAAAACCTCGGGCCTTATGGCTACACCTTC.

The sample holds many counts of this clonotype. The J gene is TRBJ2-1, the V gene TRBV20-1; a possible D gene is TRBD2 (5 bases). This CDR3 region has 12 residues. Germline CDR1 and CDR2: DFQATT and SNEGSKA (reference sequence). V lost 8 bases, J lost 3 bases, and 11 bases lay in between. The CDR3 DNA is TGCAGTCCTTTCCGGGACTACAATGAGCAGTTCTTC. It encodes CSPFRDYNEQFF.

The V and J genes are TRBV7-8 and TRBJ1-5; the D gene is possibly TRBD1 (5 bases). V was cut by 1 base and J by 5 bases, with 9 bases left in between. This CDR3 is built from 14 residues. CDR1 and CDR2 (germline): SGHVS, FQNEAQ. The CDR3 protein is CASSLVRGYQPQHF. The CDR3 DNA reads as TGTGCCAGCAGCTTAGTTAGGGGCTATCAGCCCCAGCATTTT.

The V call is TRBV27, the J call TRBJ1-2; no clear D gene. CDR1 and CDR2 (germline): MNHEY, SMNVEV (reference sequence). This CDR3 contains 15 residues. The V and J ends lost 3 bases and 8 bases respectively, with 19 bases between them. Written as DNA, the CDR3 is TGTGCCAGCAGTTTTCTCCCCTTATGGGGAGACGGCTACACCTTC. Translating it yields CASSFLPLWGDGYTF.

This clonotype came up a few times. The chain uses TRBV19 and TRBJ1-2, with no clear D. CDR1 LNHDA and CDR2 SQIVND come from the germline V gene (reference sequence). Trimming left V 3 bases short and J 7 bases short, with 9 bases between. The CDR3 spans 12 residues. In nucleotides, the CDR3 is TGTGCCAGTAGTATGCGGGAGGCTGGCTACACCTTC. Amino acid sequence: CASSMREAGYTF.

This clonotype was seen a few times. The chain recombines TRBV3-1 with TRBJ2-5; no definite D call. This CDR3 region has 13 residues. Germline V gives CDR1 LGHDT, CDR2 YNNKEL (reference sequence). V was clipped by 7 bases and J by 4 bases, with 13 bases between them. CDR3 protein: CASTAVGLETQYF. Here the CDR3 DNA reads TGTGCCAGCACGGCGGTAGGGTTAGAGACCCAGTACTTC.

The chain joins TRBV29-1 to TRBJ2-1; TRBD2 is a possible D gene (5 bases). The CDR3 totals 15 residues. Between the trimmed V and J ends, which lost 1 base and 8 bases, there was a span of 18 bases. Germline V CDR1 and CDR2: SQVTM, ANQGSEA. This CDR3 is CSVEGRTVLSHEQFF. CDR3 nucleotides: TGCAGCGTTGAAGGGAGGACGGTCCTTTCCCATGAGCAGTTCTTC.

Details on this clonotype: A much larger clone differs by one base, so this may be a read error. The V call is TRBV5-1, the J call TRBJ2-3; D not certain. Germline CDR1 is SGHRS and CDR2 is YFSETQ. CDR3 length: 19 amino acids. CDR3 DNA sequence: TGTGCCAGCAGCTCGGACGTAGGCACTTTCCCCACTTCCACAGATACGCAGTATTTT. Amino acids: CASSSDVGTFPTSTDTQYF. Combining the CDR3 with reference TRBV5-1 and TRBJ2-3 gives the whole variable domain KAGVTQTPRYLIKTRGQQVTLSCSPISGHRSVSWYQQTPGQGLQFLFEYFSETQRNKGNFPGRFSGRQFSNSRSEMNVSTLELGDSALYLCASSSDVGTFPTSTDTQYFGPGTRLTVL.

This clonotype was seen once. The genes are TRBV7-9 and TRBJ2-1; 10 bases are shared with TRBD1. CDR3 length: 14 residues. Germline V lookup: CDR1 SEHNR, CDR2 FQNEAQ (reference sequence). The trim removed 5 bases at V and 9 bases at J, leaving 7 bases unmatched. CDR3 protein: CASSQGQGKGEQFF. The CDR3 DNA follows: TGTGCCAGCAGCCAGGGACAGGGGAAGGGTGAGCAGTTCTTC. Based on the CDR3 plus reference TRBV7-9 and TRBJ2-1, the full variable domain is DTGVSQNPRHKITKRGQNVTFRCDPISEHNRLYWYRQTLGQGPEFLTYFQNEAQLEKSRLLSDRFSAERPKGSFSTLEIQRTEQGDSAMYLCASSQGQGKGEQFFGPGTRLTVL.

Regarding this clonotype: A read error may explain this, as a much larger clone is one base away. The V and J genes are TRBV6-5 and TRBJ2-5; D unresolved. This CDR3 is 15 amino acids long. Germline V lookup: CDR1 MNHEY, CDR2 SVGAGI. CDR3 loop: CANSYRAGGQETQYF. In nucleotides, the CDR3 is TGTGCCAACAGTTACCGGGCAGGTGGACAAGAGACCCAGTACTTC.

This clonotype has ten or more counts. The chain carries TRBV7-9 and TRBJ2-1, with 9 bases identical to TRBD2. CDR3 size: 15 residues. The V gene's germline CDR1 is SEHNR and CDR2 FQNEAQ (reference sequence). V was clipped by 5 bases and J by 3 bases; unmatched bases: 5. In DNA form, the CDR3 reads TGTGCCAGCAGCGTCCGACTAGCGGTCTACAATGAGCAGTTCTTC. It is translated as CASSVRLAVYNEQFF.

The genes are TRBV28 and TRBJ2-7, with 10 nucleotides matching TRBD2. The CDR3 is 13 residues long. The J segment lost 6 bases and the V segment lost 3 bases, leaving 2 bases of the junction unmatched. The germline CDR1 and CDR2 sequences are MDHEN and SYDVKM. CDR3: CASSLLAGVEQYF. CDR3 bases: TGTGCCAGCAGTTTGCTAGCGGGAGTCGAGCAGTACTTC.

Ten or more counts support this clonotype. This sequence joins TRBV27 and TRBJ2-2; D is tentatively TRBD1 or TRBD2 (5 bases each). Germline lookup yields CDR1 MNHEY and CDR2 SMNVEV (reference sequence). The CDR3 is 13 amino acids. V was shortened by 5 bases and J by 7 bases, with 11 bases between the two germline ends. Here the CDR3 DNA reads TGTGCCAGCAGTACGGCAGGGAGCGGGGAGCTGTTTTTT. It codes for CASSTAGSGELFF.

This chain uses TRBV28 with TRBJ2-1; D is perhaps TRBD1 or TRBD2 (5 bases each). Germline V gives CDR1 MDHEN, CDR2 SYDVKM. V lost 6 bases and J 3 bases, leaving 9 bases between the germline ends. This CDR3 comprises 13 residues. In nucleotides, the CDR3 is TGTGCCAGCAGGGGACCCAACTACAATGAGCAGTTCTTC. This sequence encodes CASRGPNYNEQFF.